This T cell receptor (beta chain) originates from a study of blood T cell repertoires in COVID-19. As concerns this clone: Within the sample, other DNA sequences also encode this same CDR3.

Sequencing was performed with immunoSEQ multiplex PCR; in TCRdb, only in-frame clones are kept and a portion is missing. The sample consists of fewer than 150,000 clones, roughly 80% of them appearing once. Participants came from about two dozen US areas, aged roughly 18 to 95 years. The clonotype comes from a man younger than 45 who had recovered from COVID-19. Specimen: PBMCs or T cells enriched from blood (not recorded which).

The CDR3 sequence: CASSLTSSYEQYF. Here the CDR3 DNA reads TGTGCCAGCAGTTTAACCAGCTCCTACGAGCAGTACTTC. This chain connects TRBV27 to TRBJ2-7, with D unresolved. CDR3 length: 13 amino acids. Germline CDR1 reads MNHEY; CDR2 reads SMNVEV (reference sequence). Trimming shortened V by 2 bases and J by 0 bases, and 5 bases separated the two germline ends.